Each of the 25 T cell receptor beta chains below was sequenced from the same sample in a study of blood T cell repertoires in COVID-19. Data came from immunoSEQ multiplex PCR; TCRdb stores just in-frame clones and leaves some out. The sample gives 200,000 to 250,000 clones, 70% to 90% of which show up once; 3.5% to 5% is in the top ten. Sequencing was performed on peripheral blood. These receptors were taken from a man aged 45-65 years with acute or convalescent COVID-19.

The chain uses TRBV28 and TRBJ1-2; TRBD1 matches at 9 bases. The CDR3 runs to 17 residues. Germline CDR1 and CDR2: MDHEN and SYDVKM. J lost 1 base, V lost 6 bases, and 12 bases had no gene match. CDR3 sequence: CASRADRGLPRNYGYTF. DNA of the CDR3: TGTGCCAGCAGGGCGGACAGGGGTCTACCCCGTAACTATGGCTACACCTTC.

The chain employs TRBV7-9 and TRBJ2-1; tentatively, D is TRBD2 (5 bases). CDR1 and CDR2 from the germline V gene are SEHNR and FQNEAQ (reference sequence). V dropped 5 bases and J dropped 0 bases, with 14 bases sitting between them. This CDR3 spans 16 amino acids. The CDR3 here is CASSQSGWRSYNEQFF. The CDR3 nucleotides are TGTGCCAGCAGCCAGTCGGGATGGCGCTCCTACAATGAGCAGTTCTTC.

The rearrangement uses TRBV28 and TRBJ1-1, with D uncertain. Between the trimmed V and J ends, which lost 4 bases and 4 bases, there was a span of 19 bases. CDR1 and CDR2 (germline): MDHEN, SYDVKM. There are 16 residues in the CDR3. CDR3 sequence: CASSSPEGTLGTEAFF. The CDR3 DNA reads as TGTGCCAGCAGTTCCCCCGAGGGCACCCTGGGCACTGAAGCTTTCTTT. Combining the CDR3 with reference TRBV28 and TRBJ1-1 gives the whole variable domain DVKVTQSSRYLVKRTGEKVFLECVQDMDHENMFWYRQDPGLGLRLIYFSYDVKMKEKGDIPEGYSVSREKKERFSLILESASTNQTSMYLCASSSPEGTLGTEAFFGQGTRLTVV.

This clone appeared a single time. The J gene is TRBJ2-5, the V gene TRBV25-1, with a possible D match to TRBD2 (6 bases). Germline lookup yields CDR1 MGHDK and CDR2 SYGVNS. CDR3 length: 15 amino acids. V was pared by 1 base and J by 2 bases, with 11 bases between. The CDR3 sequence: CASSELGTPQETQYF. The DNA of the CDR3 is TGTGCCAGCAGTGAATTGGGGACTCCGCAAGAGACCCAGTACTTC.

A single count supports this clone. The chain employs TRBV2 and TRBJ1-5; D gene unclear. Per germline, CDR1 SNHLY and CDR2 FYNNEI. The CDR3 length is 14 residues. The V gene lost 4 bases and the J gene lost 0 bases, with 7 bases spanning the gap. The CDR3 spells CASSAVYSNQPQHF. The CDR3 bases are TGTGCCAGCAGTGCGGTCTATAGCAATCAGCCCCAGCATTTT.

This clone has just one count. The CDR3 spells CASSEGGVASGNTIYF. The CDR3 DNA is TGTGCCAGCAGTGAAGGGGGGGTTGCCTCTGGAAACACCATATATTTT. This rearrangement joins TRBV6-1 to TRBJ1-3, with D possibly matching TRBD1 (5 bases). The CDR3 contains 16 residues. Per germline, CDR1 MNHNS and CDR2 SASEGT. Trimming took off 1 base at V and 0 bases at J, with 10 bases between the two ends.

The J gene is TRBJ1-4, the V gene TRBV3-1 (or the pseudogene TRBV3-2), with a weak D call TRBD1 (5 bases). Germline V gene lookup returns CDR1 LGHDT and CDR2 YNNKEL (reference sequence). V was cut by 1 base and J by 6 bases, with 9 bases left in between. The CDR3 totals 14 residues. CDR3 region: CASSQGVGDEKLFF. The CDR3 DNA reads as TGTGCCAGCAGCCAAGGGGTAGGGGATGAAAAACTGTTTTTT.

CDR3 coding DNA: TGCGCCAGCAGCCCCGACGGACAGGGTCCTGAAGCTTTCTTT. Amino acids: CASSPDGQGPEAFF. V and J are TRBV5-1 and TRBJ1-1; 8 positions match TRBD1. The trim removed 4 bases at V and 6 bases at J, leaving 8 bases unmatched. The CDR3 is 14 residues long. Germline V gene lookup returns CDR1 SGHRS and CDR2 YFSETQ. The full variable domain, its missing parts supplied by reference TRBV5-1 and TRBJ1-1, is KAGVTQTPRYLIKTRGQQVTLSCSPISGHRSVSWYQQTPGQGLQFLFEYFSETQRNKGNFPGRFSGRQFSNSRSEMNVSTLELGDSALYLCASSPDGQGPEAFFGQGTRLTVV.

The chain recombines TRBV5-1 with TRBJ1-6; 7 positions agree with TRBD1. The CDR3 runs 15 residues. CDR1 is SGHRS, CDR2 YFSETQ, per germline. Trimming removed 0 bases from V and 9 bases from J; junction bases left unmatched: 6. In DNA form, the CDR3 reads TGCGCCAGCAGCTTGGGCACGGACAGGAGTTCACCCCTCCACTTT. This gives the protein CASSLGTDRSSPLHF.

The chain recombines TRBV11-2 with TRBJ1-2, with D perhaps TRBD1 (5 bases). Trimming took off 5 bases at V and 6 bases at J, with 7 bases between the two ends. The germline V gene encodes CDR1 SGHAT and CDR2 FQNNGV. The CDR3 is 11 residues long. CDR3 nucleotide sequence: TGTGCCAGCAGCGCGGGACATGGCTACACCTTC. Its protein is CASSAGHGYTF.

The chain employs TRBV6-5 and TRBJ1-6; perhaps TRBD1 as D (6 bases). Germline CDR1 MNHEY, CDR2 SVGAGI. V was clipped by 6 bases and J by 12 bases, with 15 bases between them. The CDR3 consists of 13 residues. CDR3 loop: CASRGGGNRPLHF. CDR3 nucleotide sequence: TGTGCCAGCAGGGGAGGGGGGAATCGACCCCTCCACTTT.

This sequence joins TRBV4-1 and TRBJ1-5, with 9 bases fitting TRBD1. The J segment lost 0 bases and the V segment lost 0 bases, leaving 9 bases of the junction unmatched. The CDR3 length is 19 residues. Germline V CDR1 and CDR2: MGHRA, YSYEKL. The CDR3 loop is CASSQDGRQGVFSNQPQHF. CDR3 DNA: TGCGCCAGCAGCCAAGATGGGAGACAGGGGGTGTTTAGCAATCAGCCCCAGCATTTT.

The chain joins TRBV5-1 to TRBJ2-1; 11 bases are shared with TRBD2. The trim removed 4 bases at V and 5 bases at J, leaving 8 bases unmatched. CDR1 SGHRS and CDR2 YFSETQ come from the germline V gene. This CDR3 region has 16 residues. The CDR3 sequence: CASSLGLAVGNNEQFF. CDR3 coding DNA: TGCGCCAGCAGCCTGGGACTAGCGGTTGGGAACAATGAGCAGTTCTTC.

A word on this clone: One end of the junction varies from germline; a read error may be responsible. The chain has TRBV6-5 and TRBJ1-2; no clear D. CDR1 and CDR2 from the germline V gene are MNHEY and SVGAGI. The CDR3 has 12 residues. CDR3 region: CGAGFSAYGYTF. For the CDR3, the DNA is TGCGGAGCGGGTTTCAGCGCCTATGGCTACACCTTC.

CDR3 in amino acids: CSASRGPTLSGNTIYF. The CDR3 DNA reads as TGCAGTGCTAGTAGGGGCCCCACGCTCTCTGGAAACACCATATATTTT. The V and J genes are TRBV20-1 and TRBJ1-3, with D perhaps matching TRBD1 (5 bases). Germline CDR1 DFQATT, CDR2 SNEGSKA (reference sequence). V was trimmed by 3 bases and J by 0 bases, leaving 15 bases between them. The CDR3 runs to 16 residues.

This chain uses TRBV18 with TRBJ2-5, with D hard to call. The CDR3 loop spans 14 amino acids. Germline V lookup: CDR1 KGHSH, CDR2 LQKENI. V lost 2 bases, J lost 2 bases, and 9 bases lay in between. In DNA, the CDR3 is TGTGCCAGCTCACCAAAGGAACAGCAAGAGACCCAGTACTTC. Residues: CASSPKEQQETQYF.

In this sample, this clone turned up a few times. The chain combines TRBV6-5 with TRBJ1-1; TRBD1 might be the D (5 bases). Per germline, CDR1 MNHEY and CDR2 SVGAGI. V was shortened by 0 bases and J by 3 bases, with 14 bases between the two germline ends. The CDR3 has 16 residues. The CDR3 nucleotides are TGTGCCAGCAGTTACTCGAGTTCAGGAGGGGACACTGAAGCTTTCTTT. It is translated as CASSYSSSGGDTEAFF.

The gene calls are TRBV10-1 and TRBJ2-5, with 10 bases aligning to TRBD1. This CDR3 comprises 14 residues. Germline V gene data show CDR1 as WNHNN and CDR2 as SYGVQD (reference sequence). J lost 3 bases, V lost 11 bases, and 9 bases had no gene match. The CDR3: CASSSGTGEETQYF. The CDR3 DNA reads TGCGCCTCCAGCTCCGGGACAGGGGAAGAGACCCAGTACTTC.

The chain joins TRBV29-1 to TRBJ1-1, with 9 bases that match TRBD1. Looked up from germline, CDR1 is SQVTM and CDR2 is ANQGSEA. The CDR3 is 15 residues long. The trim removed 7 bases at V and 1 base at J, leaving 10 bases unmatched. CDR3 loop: CSGSGQGLWNTEAFF. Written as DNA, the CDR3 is TGCAGCGGGTCGGGACAGGGACTTTGGAACACTGAAGCTTTCTTT.

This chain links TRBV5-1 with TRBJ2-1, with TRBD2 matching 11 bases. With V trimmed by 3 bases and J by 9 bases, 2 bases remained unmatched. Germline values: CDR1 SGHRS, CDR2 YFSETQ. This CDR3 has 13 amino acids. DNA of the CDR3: TGCGCCAGCAGCTGGGGGACTAGCGGTGAGCAGTTCTTC. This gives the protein CASSWGTSGEQFF.

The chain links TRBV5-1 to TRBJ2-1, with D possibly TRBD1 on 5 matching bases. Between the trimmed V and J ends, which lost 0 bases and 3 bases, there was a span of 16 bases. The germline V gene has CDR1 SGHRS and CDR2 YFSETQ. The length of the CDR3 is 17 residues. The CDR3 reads CASSLALTGHLYNEQFF. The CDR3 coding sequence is TGCGCCAGCAGCTTGGCCCTCACCGGACACCTCTACAATGAGCAGTTCTTC.

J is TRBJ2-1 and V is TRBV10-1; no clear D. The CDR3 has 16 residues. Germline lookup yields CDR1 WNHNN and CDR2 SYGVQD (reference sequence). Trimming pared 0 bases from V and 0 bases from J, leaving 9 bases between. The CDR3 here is CASSESGAYSYNEQFF. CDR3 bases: TGCGCCAGCAGTGAGTCAGGAGCTTACTCCTACAATGAGCAGTTCTTC.

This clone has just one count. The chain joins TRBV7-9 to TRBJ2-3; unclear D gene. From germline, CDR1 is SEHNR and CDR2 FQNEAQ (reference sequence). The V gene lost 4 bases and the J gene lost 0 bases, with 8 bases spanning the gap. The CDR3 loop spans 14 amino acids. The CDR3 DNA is TGTGCCAGCAGCTGGAGTGACAGCACAGATACGCAGTATTTT. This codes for CASSWSDSTDTQYF.

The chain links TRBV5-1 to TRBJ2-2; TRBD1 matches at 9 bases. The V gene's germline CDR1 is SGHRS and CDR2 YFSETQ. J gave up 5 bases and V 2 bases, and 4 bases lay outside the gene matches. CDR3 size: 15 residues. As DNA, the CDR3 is TGCGCCAGCAGCTTTGGGACAGGGCGGACCGGGGAGCTGTTTTTT. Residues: CASSFGTGRTGELFF.

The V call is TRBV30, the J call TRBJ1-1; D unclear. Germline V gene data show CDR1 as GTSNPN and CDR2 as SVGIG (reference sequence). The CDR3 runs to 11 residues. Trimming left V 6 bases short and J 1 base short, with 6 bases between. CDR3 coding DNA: TGTGCCTGCCGGGGGAACACTGAAGCTTTCTTT. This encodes CACRGNTEAFF.